A single sample is the source of the 24 T cell receptor beta chains below, sequenced in a study of T cells after yellow fever vaccination (dated by TCRdb to the late 2010s). The library came from 5' RACE. The instrument was an Illumina NovaSeq 6000. The raw public reads went through TCRdb reprocessing: fastp at Q25, MiXCR clone calling, in-frame beta chains kept. All rows with the same CDR3 protein become a single entry with the most common DNA and genes. This sample gives about 170,000 distinct CDR3 sequences in total; approximately 10% of them show up just once. The ten largest clones take up about 38% of the sample. The sample's treatment or condition label is to be understood as: live attenuated yellow fever vaccine strain. Material: CD8+ T cells sorted from PBMCs, obtained 15 days after the yellow fever booster vaccination. These TCRs come from a man aged 18 to 29 who received the YFV17D yellow fever vaccine.

The chain recombines TRBV12-3 or TRBV12-4 with TRBJ1-4; TRBD1 agrees at 11 bases. CDR3 length: 14 residues. V lost 6 bases and J lost 7; bases outside the gene matches: 4. The chain's CDR3 is CASSQDRGPEKLFF. The CDR3 nucleotides are TGTGCCAGCAGCCAGGACAGGGGGCCTGAAAAACTGTTTTTT.

At least ten counts were recorded for this clonotype. The rearrangement uses TRBV7-2 and TRBJ2-7, with 7 bases that match TRBD1. Germline trimming cut 1 base from V and 3 bases from J; bases unmatched to any gene: 3. CDR3 length: 14 amino acids. Germline V gives CDR1 SGHTA, CDR2 FQGNSA. The CDR3 region has the DNA TGTGCCAGCAGCTTAGGGGACAGTTACTACGAGCAGTACTTC. It codes for CASSLGDSYYEQYF.

The chain employs TRBV7-9 and TRBJ2-7, with D unresolved. The CDR3 totals 13 residues. Germline V gives CDR1 SEHNR, CDR2 FQNEAQ (reference sequence). V lost 5 bases, J lost 2 bases, and 10 bases lay in between. The CDR3 nucleotides are TGTGCCAGCAGCCGCAAGGACGCCTACGAGCAGTACGTC. Its translation is CASSRKDAYEQYV.

This clonotype was found a few times. This chain uses TRBV7-8 with TRBJ1-1; TRBD1 agrees at 7 bases. The CDR3 is made up of 15 amino acids. The trim removed 1 base at V and 6 bases at J, leaving 8 bases unmatched. The V gene's germline CDR1 is SGHVS and CDR2 FQNEAQ. The DNA of the CDR3 is TGTGCCAGCAGCTTAGATACAGGGGAGTGGGCTGAAGCTTTCTTT. This sequence encodes CASSLDTGEWAEAFF. The entire variable domain, with the rest obtained from reference TRBV7-8 and TRBJ1-1, is as follows: GAGVSQSPRYKVAKRGQDVALRCDPISGHVSLFWYQQALGQGPEFLTYFQNEAQLDKSGLPSDRFFAERPEGSVSTLKIQRTQQEDSAVYLCASSLDTGEWAEAFFGQGTRLTVV.

This clonotype appeared a few times. The chain has TRBV6-6 and TRBJ2-7, with D possibly matching TRBD1 (6 bases). This CDR3 comprises 13 residues. The ends were cut back, 5 bases at V and 2 bases at J, with 10 bases in the middle. Germline assignment: CDR1 MNHNY and CDR2 SVGAGI (reference sequence). CDR3 residues: CASSGDTAYEQYF. Here the CDR3 DNA reads TGTGCCAGCAGTGGGGACACAGCCTACGAGCAGTACTTC.

Notes on this clonotype: The germline gene is not matched at one end of the junction; a read error may be the cause. V gene TRBV20-1 combines with J gene TRBJ2-3, with D possibly being TRBD1 or TRBD2 (6 bases each). The CDR3 sequence is 15 residues long. From germline, CDR1 is DFQATT and CDR2 SNEGSKA (reference sequence). CDR3: CSARGGTGKFDTQYF. CDR3 bases: TGCAGTGCCAGAGGGGGGACCGGGAAGTTCGATACGCAGTATTTT.

This clonotype was counted many times. The chain combines TRBV29-1 with TRBJ1-2, with D unresolved. Germline V CDR1 and CDR2: SQVTM, ANQGSEA. This CDR3 is built from 14 residues. Trimming took 6 bases from V and 4 from J, leaving 18 bases between them. This chain's CDR3 is CSVPEIGGSYGYTF. CDR3 sequence (DNA): TGCAGCGTCCCCGAAATTGGCGGCTCCTATGGCTACACCTTC.

The rearrangement joins TRBV25-1 to TRBJ1-5, with a tentative D call TRBD1 (6 bases). This CDR3 has 14 amino acids. CDR1 is MGHDK and CDR2 is SYGVNS in the germline V gene. Trimming left V 3 bases short and J 7 bases short, with 13 bases between. The CDR3 DNA reads TGTGCCAGCAGTGAGCAGGGGATTTGGCAGCCCCAGCATTTT. It yields the protein CASSEQGIWQPQHF.

This chain connects TRBV27 to TRBJ1-2, with TRBD1 identical over 7 bases. This CDR3 has 13 amino acids. The V gene's germline CDR1 is MNHEY and CDR2 SMNVEV (reference sequence). With V trimmed by 6 bases and J by 8 bases, 9 bases remained unmatched. Here the CDR3 DNA reads TGTGCCAGCAGCGCAGGGGGGTCGAGAGGCTACACCTTC. Protein sequence: CASSAGGSRGYTF.

The count of this clonotype is one. This could be a read error, since a much larger clone is one nucleotide away. The V and J genes are TRBV20-1 and TRBJ2-5, with TRBD2 identical over 9 bases. Looked up from germline, CDR1 is DFQATT and CDR2 is SNEGSKA (reference sequence). With V trimmed by 4 bases and J by 5 bases, 11 bases remained unmatched. CDR3 length equals 15 residues. The CDR3 spells CSATCGGAFWETQYF. The CDR3 DNA reads as TGCAGTGCTACTTGCGGGGGGGCCTTTTGGGAGACCCAGTACTTC.

This chain connects TRBV11-2 to TRBJ2-3; 10 bases are shared with TRBD2. In germline, CDR1 is SGHAT, CDR2 FQNNGV. V dropped 6 bases and J dropped 0; count of bases not matched to a gene: 12. The CDR3 length is 18 residues. CDR3 DNA: TGTGCCAGCAGGTCACTAGCGGGGTCGCTAGCTAGCACAGATACGCAGTATTTT. This encodes CASRSLAGSLASTDTQYF.

The rearrangement uses TRBV10-2 and TRBJ2-3, with D uncertain. CDR3 length equals 15 residues. The germline V and J ends were trimmed by 0 bases and 4 bases, with 11 bases remaining between them. Germline lookup yields CDR1 WSHSY and CDR2 SAAADI. The CDR3 is CASSESLNSPDTQYF. The CDR3, as DNA: TGCGCCAGCAGTGAGTCGCTGAACTCCCCAGATACGCAGTATTTT.

This clonotype has a handful of counts. The junction departs from germline at one end; a sequencing error may be responsible. This chain joins TRBV4-1 and TRBJ1-5; D ambiguous. The germline CDR1 and CDR2 sequences are MGHRA and YSYEKL. The CDR3 contains 13 residues. The CDR3 is CASSRTSNHPQHF. CDR3 coding DNA: TGCGCCAGCAGCCGCACAAGCAATCACCCCCAGCATTTT.

The CDR3 loop is CASSLEGRPLHF. The CDR3 coding sequence is TGTGCCAGCAGTTTAGAAGGTCGGCCCCTCCACTTT. The chain is built from TRBV27 and TRBJ1-6; no reliable D call. Deletions cut 2 bases from V and 13 bases from J, with 9 bases between. From germline, CDR1 is MNHEY and CDR2 SMNVEV (reference sequence). The CDR3 is made up of 12 amino acids.

The rearrangement links TRBV4-1 to TRBJ2-3; D gene ambiguous. Germline V gene sequence: CDR1 MGHRA, CDR2 YSYEKL. The V and J ends lost 4 bases and 0 bases respectively, with 11 bases between them. The CDR3 runs to 15 residues. DNA for the CDR3: TGCGCCAGCAGCCCCGATGGTCCTAGCACAGATACGCAGTATTTT. The encoded protein is CASSPDGPSTDTQYF.

This clonotype appeared many times. This chain joins TRBV5-1 and TRBJ2-7; 11 bases align to TRBD2. There are 14 residues in the CDR3. The V gene end was trimmed by 3 bases and the J gene end by 6 bases; junction bases not matched to a gene: 5. CDR1 and CDR2 (germline): SGHRS, YFSETQ. CDR3 coding DNA: TGCGCCAGCAGCTACGGGACTAGCGGAGCCGAGCAGTACGTC. This encodes CASSYGTSGAEQYV.

This clonotype showed up just a few times. The V and J genes are TRBV4-1 and TRBJ1-1, with 7 bases matching TRBD1. Germline CDR1 is MGHRA and CDR2 is YSYEKL. The V segment lost 0 bases and the J segment 4 bases; nucleotides outside the gene matches: 5. The CDR3 runs 15 residues. The CDR3 protein is CASSQEGGMGTEAFF. The DNA of the CDR3 is TGCGCCAGCAGCCAAGAAGGGGGCATGGGCACTGAAGCTTTCTTT.

The CDR3 sequence is CASSSLTPDREGYGYTF. In DNA, the CDR3 is TGCGCCAGCAGCTCCCTAACCCCGGACAGGGAAGGCTATGGCTACACCTTC. The chain couples TRBV5-1 to TRBJ1-2; 8 bases align to TRBD1. Germline loops: CDR1 SGHRS, CDR2 YFSETQ. The V and J ends lost 3 bases and 4 bases, in that order; junction bases with no gene match: 14. This CDR3 is 17 amino acids long.

The CDR3 sequence: CASSLDRGDEKLFF. In DNA form, the CDR3 reads TGCGCCAGCAGCTTAGACAGGGGCGACGAAAAACTGTTTTTT. The chain is built from TRBV5-1 and TRBJ1-4; 8 bases line up with TRBD1. From germline, CDR1 is SGHRS and CDR2 YFSETQ. V trimming: 2 bases; J trimming: 8 bases; junction bases outside the gene matches: 5. This CDR3 comprises 14 residues.

The rearrangement joins TRBV6-6 to TRBJ2-7; 8 bases map to TRBD1. V was clipped by 4 bases and J by 9 bases; unmatched bases: 14. CDR3 length equals 15 residues. CDR1 MNHNY and CDR2 SVGAGI come from the germline V gene (reference sequence). Here the CDR3 DNA reads TGTGCCAGCAGTTTCGCGCCGACAGGGGTGGAAGGGCAGTACGTC. The encoded protein is CASSFAPTGVEGQYV.

This clonotype was recorded a few times. V usage is TRBV15 and J usage is TRBJ2-1; D unresolved. This CDR3 spans 13 amino acids. Germline values: CDR1 LNHNV, CDR2 YYDKDF (reference sequence). The ends were cut back, 5 bases at V and 5 bases at J, with 10 bases in the middle. CDR3 DNA: TGTGCCACCAGCGGACGGCCGAACAATGAGCAGTTCTTC. Encoded protein: CATSGRPNNEQFF.

This clonotype was picked up a small number of times. The gene calls are TRBV6-6 and TRBJ1-2; unclear D gene. CDR3 length: 12 residues. Deletions cut 7 bases from V and 3 bases from J, with 9 bases between. CDR1 and CDR2 from the germline V gene are MNHNY and SVGAGI (reference sequence). The CDR3 spells CASIWGYYGYTF. CDR3 DNA sequence: TGTGCCAGCATTTGGGGATACTATGGCTACACCTTC.

The chain combines TRBV29-1 with TRBJ2-3; D may be TRBD2 (6 bases). Germline assignment: CDR1 SQVTM and CDR2 ANQGSEA. The V end was cut by 1 base, the J end by 7 bases, with 9 bases between. This CDR3 spans 12 amino acids. The CDR3 loop reads CSVEVGDYTQYF. CDR3 in DNA: TGCAGCGTTGAAGTCGGGGACTATACGCAGTATTTT.

This clonotype was seen a handful of times. The chain recombines TRBV11-2 with TRBJ2-7; no firm D call. The V gene lost 5 bases and the J gene lost 5 bases, with 25 bases spanning the gap. The CDR3 covers 17 residues. CDR1 is SGHAT, CDR2 FQNNGV, per germline. The CDR3 spells CASSDITRSQFMNEQYF. The DNA of the CDR3 is TGTGCCAGCAGCGATATTACCAGGAGCCAGTTTATGAACGAGCAGTACTTC.